One TCR beta chain is described in this entry. The antigen is undetermined. These data belong to a study of Tregs in tolerant kidney transplant recipients. Whole-study findings and limits: Biological reproducibility was not directly addressed in this study. Antigen-driven expansion was suggested because donor-specific Tregs expanded more than all Tregs in tolerant patients.

The data were produced by immunoSEQ multiplex PCR, yet TCRdb's version contains in-frame clones alone and is incomplete. The repertoire holds tens of thousands of clones, with 95% to 98% as singletons. Unstimulated regulatory T cells (CD4+CD25+CD127-), CD4+CD25- non-regulatory cells, CD4 and CD8 cells were FACS-sorted from thawed PBMCs. The germline V gene has CDR1 DFQATT and CDR2 SNEGSKA (reference sequence). The CDR3 consists of 11 residues. V lost 3 bases, J lost 12 bases, and 13 bases lay in between. Material: CD4+ T cells from blood, obtained before the transplant. This TCR was sampled from a human donor who received a combined kidney and bone marrow transplant. The chain links TRBV20-1 to TRBJ2-3; TRBD1 might be the D (5 bases). CDR3 amino acids: CSASYGAHQYF. CDR3 nucleotides: TGCAGTGCTAGTTATGGGGCTCATCAGTATTTT.